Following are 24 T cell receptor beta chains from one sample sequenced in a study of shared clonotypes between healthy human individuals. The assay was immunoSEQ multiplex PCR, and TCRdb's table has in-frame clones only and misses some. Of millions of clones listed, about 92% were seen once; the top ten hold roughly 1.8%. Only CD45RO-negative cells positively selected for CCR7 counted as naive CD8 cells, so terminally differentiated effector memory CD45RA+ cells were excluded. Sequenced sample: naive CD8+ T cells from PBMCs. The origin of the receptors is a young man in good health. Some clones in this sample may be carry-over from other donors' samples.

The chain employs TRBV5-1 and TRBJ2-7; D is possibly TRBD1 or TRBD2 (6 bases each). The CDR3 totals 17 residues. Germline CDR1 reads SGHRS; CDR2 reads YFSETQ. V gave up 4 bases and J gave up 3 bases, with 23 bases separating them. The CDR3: CASSLSLGASAYYEQYF. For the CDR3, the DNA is TGCGCCAGCAGCCTCTCCTTGGGGGCTAGCGCCTACTACGAGCAGTACTTC.

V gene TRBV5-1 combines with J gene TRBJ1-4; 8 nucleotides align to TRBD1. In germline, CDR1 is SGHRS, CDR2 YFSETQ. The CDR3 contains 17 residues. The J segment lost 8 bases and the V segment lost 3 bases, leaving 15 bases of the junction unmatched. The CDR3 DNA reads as TGCGCCAGCAGCTCAATCCCGGGACAGGTTTCTTGGGAAAAACTGTTTTTT. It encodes CASSSIPGQVSWEKLFF.

The CDR3 spells CASSFPLGGQGETQYF. The DNA for the CDR3 is TGTGCCAGCAGTTTTCCCCTAGGAGGACAAGGAGAGACCCAGTACTTC. J is TRBJ2-5 and V is TRBV28; the D gene could be TRBD1 or TRBD2 (5 bases each). The CDR3 is 16 residues long. Between the trimmed V and J ends, which lost 3 bases and 4 bases, there was a span of 18 bases. Germline-derived CDR1 and CDR2 are MDHEN and SYDVKM.

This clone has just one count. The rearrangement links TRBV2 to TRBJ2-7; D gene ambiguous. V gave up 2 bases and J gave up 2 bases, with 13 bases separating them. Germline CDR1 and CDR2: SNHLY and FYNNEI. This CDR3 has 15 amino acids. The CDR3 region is CASSEFPQQTYEQYF. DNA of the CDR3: TGTGCCAGCAGTGAATTCCCCCAGCAAACCTACGAGCAGTACTTC.

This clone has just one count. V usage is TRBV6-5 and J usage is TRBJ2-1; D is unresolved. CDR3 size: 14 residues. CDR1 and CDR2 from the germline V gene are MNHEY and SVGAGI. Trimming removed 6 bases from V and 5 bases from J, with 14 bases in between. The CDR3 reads CASSGGWGHNEQFF. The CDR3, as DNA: TGTGCCAGCAGCGGTGGGTGGGGTCACAATGAGCAGTTCTTC.

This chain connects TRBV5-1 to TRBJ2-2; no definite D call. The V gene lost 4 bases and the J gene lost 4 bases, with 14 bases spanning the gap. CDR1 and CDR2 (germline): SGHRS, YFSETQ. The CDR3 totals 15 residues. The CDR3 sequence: CASSLADGGTGELFF. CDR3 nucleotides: TGCGCCAGCAGCCTGGCGGACGGCGGCACCGGGGAGCTGTTTTTT.

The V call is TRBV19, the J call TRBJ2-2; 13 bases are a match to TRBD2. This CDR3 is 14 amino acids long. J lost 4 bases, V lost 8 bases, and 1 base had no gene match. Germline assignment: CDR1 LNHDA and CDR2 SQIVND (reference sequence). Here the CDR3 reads CASRTSGSTGELFF. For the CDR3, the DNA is TGTGCCAGTCGGACTAGCGGGAGCACCGGGGAGCTGTTTTTT. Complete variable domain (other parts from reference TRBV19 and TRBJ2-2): DGGITQSPKYLFRKEGQNVTLSCEQNLNHDAMYWYRQDPGQGLRLIYYSQIVNDFQKGDIAEGYSVSREKKESFPLTVTSAQKNPTAFYLCASRTSGSTGELFFGEGSRLTVL.

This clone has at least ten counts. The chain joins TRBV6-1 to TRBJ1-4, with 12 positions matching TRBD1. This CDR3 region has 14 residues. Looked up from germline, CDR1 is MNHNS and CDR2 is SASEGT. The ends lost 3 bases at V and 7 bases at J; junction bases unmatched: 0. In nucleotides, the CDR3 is TGTGCCAGCAGTGAGGGACAGGGGGCTGAAAAACTGTTTTTT. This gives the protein CASSEGQGAEKLFF.

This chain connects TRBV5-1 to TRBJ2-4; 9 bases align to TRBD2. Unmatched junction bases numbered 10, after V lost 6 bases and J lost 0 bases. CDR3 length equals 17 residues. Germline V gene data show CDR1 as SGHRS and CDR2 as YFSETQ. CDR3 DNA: TGCGCCAGCACCCCTAGCGGGACCCAATTAGCCAAAAACATTCAGTACTTC. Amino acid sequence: CASTPSGTQLAKNIQYF.

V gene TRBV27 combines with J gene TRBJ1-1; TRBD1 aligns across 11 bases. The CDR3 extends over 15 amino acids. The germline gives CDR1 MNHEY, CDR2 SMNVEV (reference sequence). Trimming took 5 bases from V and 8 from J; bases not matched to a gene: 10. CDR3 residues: CASSPGQGAVTEAFF. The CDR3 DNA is TGTGCCAGCAGTCCCGGACAGGGGGCGGTCACCGAAGCTTTCTTT.

CDR3 loop: CASSLGGMNTEAFF. In DNA form, the CDR3 reads TGTGCCAGCAGCTTAGGGGGGATGAACACTGAAGCTTTCTTT. This chain uses TRBV13 with TRBJ1-1; no clear D. V lost 0 bases to trimming and J lost 0 bases, with 5 bases between them. The CDR3 totals 14 residues. Germline V CDR1 and CDR2: PRHDT, FYEKMQ (reference sequence). Supplemented by reference TRBV13 and TRBJ1-1, the full variable domain reads AAGVIQSPRHLIKEKRETATLKCYPIPRHDTVYWYQQGPGQDPQFLISFYEKMQSDKGSIPDRFSAQQFSDYHSELNMSSLELGDSALYFCASSLGGMNTEAFFGQGTRLTVV.

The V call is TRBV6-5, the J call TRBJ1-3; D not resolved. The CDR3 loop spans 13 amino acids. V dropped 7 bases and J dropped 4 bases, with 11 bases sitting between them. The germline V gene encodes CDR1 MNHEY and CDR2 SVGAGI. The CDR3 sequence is CASIGRGGNTIYF. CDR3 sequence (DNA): TGTGCCAGCATTGGGCGTGGGGGAAACACCATATATTTT.

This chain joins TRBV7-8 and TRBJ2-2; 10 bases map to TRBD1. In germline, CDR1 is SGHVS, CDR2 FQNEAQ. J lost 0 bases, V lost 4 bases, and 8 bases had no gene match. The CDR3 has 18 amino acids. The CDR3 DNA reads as TGTGCCAGCAGCTCAAGGACAGGGGGACTTGCGAACACCGGGGAGCTGTTTTTT. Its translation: CASSSRTGGLANTGELFF.

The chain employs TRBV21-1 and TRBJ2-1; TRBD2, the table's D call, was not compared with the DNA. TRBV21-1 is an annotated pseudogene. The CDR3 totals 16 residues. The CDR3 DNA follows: TGTGCCAGCAGCAAACATGGGACTAGCCGTTACAATGAGCAGTTCTTC. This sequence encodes CASSKHGTSRYNEQFF.

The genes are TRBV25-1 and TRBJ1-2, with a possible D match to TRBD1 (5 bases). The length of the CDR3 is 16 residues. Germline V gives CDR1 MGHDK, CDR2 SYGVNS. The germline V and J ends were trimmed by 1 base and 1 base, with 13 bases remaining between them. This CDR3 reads CASSEWERGHNYGYTF. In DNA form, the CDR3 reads TGTGCCAGCAGTGAATGGGAGAGGGGCCATAACTATGGCTACACCTTC.

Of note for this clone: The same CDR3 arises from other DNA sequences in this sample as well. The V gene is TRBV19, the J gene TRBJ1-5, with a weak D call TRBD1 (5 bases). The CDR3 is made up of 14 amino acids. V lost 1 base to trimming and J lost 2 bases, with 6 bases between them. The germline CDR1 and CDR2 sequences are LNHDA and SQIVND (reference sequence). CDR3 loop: CASSIAGRNQPQHF. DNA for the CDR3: TGTGCCAGTAGTATAGCGGGGCGCAATCAGCCCCAGCATTTT. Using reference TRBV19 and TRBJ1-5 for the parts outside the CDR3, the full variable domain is DGGITQSPKYLFRKEGQNVTLSCEQNLNHDAMYWYRQDPGQGLRLIYYSQIVNDFQKGDIAEGYSVSREKKESFPLTVTSAQKNPTAFYLCASSIAGRNQPQHFGDGTRLSIL.

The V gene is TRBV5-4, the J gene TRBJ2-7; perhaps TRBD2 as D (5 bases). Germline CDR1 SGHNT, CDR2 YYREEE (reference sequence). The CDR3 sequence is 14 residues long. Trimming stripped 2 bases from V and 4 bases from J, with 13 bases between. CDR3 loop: CASSLPGNSYEQYF. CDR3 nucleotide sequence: TGTGCCAGCAGCTTACCCGGGAACTCGTACGAGCAGTACTTC.

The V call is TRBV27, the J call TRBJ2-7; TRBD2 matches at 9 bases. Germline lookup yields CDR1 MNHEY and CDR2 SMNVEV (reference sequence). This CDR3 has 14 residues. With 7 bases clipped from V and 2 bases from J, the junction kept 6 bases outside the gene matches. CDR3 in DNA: TGTGCCAGCAACTTAGCGGGAGCCCCCTACGAGCAGTACTTC. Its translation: CASNLAGAPYEQYF.

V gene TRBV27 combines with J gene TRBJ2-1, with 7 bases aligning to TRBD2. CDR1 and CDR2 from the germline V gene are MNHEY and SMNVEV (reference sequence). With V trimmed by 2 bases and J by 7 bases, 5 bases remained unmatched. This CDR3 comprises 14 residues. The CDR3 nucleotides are TGTGCCAGCAGTTTAGCTAGCGGCTGGAATGAGCAGTTCTTC. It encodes CASSLASGWNEQFF.

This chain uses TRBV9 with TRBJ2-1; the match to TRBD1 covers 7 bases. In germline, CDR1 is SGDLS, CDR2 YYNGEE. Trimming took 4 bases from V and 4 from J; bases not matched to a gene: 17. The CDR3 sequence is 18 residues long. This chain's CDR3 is CASSPHGTVTISYNEQFF. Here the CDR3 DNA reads TGTGCCAGCAGCCCTCACGGGACAGTAACCATTTCGTACAATGAGCAGTTCTTC.

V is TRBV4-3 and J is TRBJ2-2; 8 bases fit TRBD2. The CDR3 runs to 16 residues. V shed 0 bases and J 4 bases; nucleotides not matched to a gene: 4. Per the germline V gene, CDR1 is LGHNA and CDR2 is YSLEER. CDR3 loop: CASSQDPGTSTGELFF. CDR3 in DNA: TGCGCCAGCAGCCAAGATCCAGGGACTAGCACCGGGGAGCTGTTTTTT.

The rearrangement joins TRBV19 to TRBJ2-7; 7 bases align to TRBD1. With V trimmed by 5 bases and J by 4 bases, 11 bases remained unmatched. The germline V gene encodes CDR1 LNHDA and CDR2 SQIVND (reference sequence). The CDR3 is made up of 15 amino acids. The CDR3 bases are TGTGCCAGTAGTGGCCTGGGACAGTTTGTTTACGAGCAGTACTTC. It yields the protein CASSGLGQFVYEQYF.

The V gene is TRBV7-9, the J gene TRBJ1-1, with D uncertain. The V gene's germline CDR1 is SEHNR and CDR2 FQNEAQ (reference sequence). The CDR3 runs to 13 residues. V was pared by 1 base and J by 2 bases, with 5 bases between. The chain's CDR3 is CASSLVDNTEAFF. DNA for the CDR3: TGTGCCAGCAGCTTAGTCGATAACACTGAAGCTTTCTTT.

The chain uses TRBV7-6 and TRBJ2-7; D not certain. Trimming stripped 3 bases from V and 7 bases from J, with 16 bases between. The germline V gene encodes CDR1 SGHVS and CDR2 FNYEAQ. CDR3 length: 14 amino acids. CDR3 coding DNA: TGTGCCAGCAGCTTGTTACTAAACAAAGGGGAGCAGTACTTC. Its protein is CASSLLLNKGEQYF.